The source of this T cell receptor (beta chain) is a study of beta chain features in type 1 diabetes. As regards this clone: The antigen is undetermined.

cDNA synthesis used the whole RNA isolate, giving expressed TCRB sequences. It was found that naive, central memory and regulatory T cell samples averaged around 3.6 million reads. The repertoire was sequenced with immunoSEQ multiplex PCR; TCRdb's copy has only in-frame clones and lacks some. The profile shows about 350,000 clones, about 20% of them singletons. Whole-study findings and limits: The naive, central memory and Treg TCRB repertoires showed an apparent similarity that was greater among patients than among healthy donors. Among patients with Type 1 diabetes, TCRB CDR3s were moderately but significantly shorter in every one of the four CD4+ subsets. Reduced insertions and increased deletions marked VDJ junctions in type 1 diabetes patients.

The CDR3 contains 16 residues. The germline V gene has CDR1 KGHSH and CDR2 LQKENI. Deletions cut 3 bases from V and 4 bases from J, with 18 bases between. The TCR comes from a woman under 30 in good health. The chain couples TRBV18 to TRBJ1-1, with D perhaps matching TRBD1 (6 bases). The sample taken for sequencing was naive CD4+ T cells from blood. This CDR3 is CASSPQSQGQGTEAFF. CDR3 DNA: TGTGCCAGCTCACCCCAAAGTCAGGGGCAGGGCACTGAAGCTTTCTTT.